This T cell receptor beta chain was obtained from a study of CD8+ T cells in alopecia areata (dated by TCRdb to 2017 to 2018). The study in broad terms: The treated patients took part in an open-label pilot trial in which moderate-to-severe alopecia areata was treated with oral tofacitinib at 5 to 10 mg twice daily. Tofacitinib was given for 6 to 18 months, followed by 6 months of follow-up off drug to assess delayed response and recurrence. In both human patients and the C3H/HeJ mouse model, the study applied high-throughput TCRbeta sequencing to look at T cell clonal expansion in alopecia areata. On the human side, TCRbeta sequencing was run on scalp tissue and on sorted CD4+ and CD8+ peripheral blood T cells from healthy controls and from alopecia areata patients with either patchy or totalis/universalis disease. Patients on tofacitinib were biopsied at baseline and after 4 and 24 weeks of treatment, and several of the patients also had a later scalp biopsy. Scalp clonality was compared across normal scalp (n=4), patchy alopecia areata scalp (n=8), and alopecia totalis/universalis scalp (n=8). RNA came from the PAXgene miRNA kit for fixed scalp, the miRNeasy kit for PBMCs, and the RNeasy kit for mouse skin. Amplification of TCRbeta CDR3 regions was done by immunoSEQ multiplex PCR using 35 Vbeta forward primers and 13 Jbeta reverse primers. What the study reported, not specific to this receptor: Higher clonality and more expanded CD8+ clones were observed in lesional scalp than in normal scalp, particularly in alopecia totalis/universalis, a finding suggestive of antigenic drive. TCR sequences shared between patients were less clear than in mice, possibly partly because of HLA diversity in the patient population. Unlike mouse skin, which is dominated by gammadelta T cells, normal human skin has resident alphabeta T cells that are also sequenced, and this complicates analysis of the scalp TCR repertoire.

From the cysteine through the phenylalanine, the CDR3 covers 17 amino acids. The entry retains the CDR3 DNA only, 51 bases that are in frame from base 1. V is cut by 7 bases and J by 7 bases, and the space between the germline ends is 25 bases. For CDR1 and CDR2, the germline V gene (reference sequence) lists LNHDA and SQIVND. Libraries were built with the immunoSEQ multiplex PCR assay. For TCR sequencing, RNA was extracted from every sample and reverse transcribed into cDNA to serve as template. SuperScript III was used to make first-strand cDNA, primed with a 2:1 mix of oligo-dT and random hexamers. A synthetic immune receptor repertoire was used to gauge amplification bias, and whatever bias remained was removed computationally. The paper's processing steps were these. After raw reads were preprocessed to remove errors, the CDR3 was defined following IMGT conventions as running from the conserved cysteine to phenylalanine. To get clonality, Shannon entropy was normalized by log2 of the number of productive unique TCRs and the result was subtracted from 1. Scalp TCRbeta sequences were cross-referenced with sorted blood CD4 and CD8 repertoires so that the CD4 or CD8 identity of scalp clones could be inferred. TCRdb took this table from immuneACCESS and kept in-frame rearrangements with V and J called. Such tables lack part of the clones; where checked against another copy, unresolved V genes explain under half of the gap, and the rest is unexplained. That table furnishes V, J and clone size, whereas the DNA furnished D and trimming. This sample gives 90,000 to 100,000 clones in total; 41% of them show up just once. About 1.2% of the sample is taken by the ten largest.

Concerning this clone: This clone's antigen is unknown. Qualities for individual bases were not recorded, and no much larger clone is one base off.

Lesional scalp punch biopsies and peripheral blood were collected from alopecia areata patients. PBMCs were separated by density centrifugation and stained for CD3, CD4 and CD8, after which CD4+ and CD8+ T cells were sorted on a FACSAria. The chain joins TRBV19 to TRBJ2-2, and perhaps TRBD2 as D gene, on 7 matching bases. The sequence derives from a human donor with alopecia areata. The source material was CD4+ T cells sorted from blood. The CDR3 amino acid sequence is: CASITGGEKRDIGELFF. The nucleotides read TGTGCCAGTATAACCGGGGGCGAGAAGCGGGATATCGGGGAGCTGTTTTTT.